These 7 T cell receptor beta chains came from one sample sequenced in a study of T cell changes during pregnancy in multiple sclerosis. Only in-frame clones appear in the TCRdb table, and some are missing; sequencing was by immunoSEQ multiplex PCR. The data hold around 56,000 clones, with 75% to 95% observed a single time. The material sequenced was peripheral blood, taken in the first trimester of pregnancy. Source of these receptors: a female donor in good health, enrolled as a control in a pregnancy study.

The V call is TRBV7-6, the J call TRBJ1-3; weak D call: TRBD1 (6 bases). Between the trimmed V and J ends, which lost 2 bases and 4 bases, there was a span of 15 bases. CDR3 length equals 16 residues. In germline, CDR1 is SGHVS, CDR2 FNYEAQ. The CDR3 region is CASSLFTGRSGNTIYF. DNA of the CDR3: TGTGCCAGCAGCTTATTTACAGGGCGGTCAGGAAACACCATATATTTT.

The chain combines TRBV27 with TRBJ2-7; TRBD1 might be the D (6 bases). Trimming removed 5 bases at V and 2 bases at J, with 16 bases between. The CDR3 runs 15 residues. Germline CDR1 and CDR2: MNHEY and SMNVEV (reference sequence). The CDR3 sequence: CASSRDIGTTYEQYF. Written as DNA, the CDR3 is TGTGCCAGCAGTAGGGACATTGGCACCACCTACGAGCAGTACTTC.

The V call is TRBV7-3, the J call TRBJ2-1; D unclear. Germline CDR1 is SGHTA and CDR2 is FQGTGA. This CDR3 has 15 residues. V was cut by 5 bases and J by 0 bases, with 11 bases left in between. The CDR3 here is CASSQQTFSYNEQFF. The CDR3 DNA is TGTGCCAGCAGCCAACAGACATTCTCCTACAATGAGCAGTTCTTC. The complete variable domain, with remaining parts taken from reference TRBV7-3 and TRBJ2-1, reads GAGVSQTPSNKVTEKGKYVELRCDPISGHTALYWYRQSLGQGPEFLIYFQGTGAADDSGLPNDRFFAVRPEGSVSTLKIQRTERGDSAVYLCASSQQTFSYNEQFFGPGTRLTVL.

V usage is TRBV4-2 and J usage is TRBJ2-3; 8 nucleotides agree with TRBD1. Germline CDR1 is LGHNA and CDR2 is YNFKEQ. CDR3 size: 15 residues. The V segment lost 4 bases and the J segment 0 bases; nucleotides outside the gene matches: 3. The CDR3 is CASSPRDRSTDTQYF. In nucleotides, the CDR3 is TGTGCCAGCAGCCCCCGGGACAGGAGCACAGATACGCAGTATTTT.

The chain employs TRBV2 and TRBJ2-1; 7 nucleotides agree with TRBD2. V was clipped by 6 bases and J by 0 bases; unmatched bases: 5. Germline CDR1 reads SNHLY; CDR2 reads FYNNEI. The CDR3 runs 15 residues. This CDR3 is CASRRGGSSYNEQFF. CDR3 DNA sequence: TGTGCCAGCAGACGGGGCGGGAGCTCCTACAATGAGCAGTTCTTC.

The chain employs TRBV19 and TRBJ2-1; 13 nucleotides match TRBD2. With V trimmed by 10 bases and J by 4 bases, 7 bases remained unmatched. Looked up from germline, CDR1 is LNHDA and CDR2 is SQIVND (reference sequence). The CDR3 spans 15 residues. CDR3 in amino acids: CATTSGRAPYNEQFF. DNA for the CDR3: TGTGCCACCACTAGCGGGAGGGCCCCTTACAATGAGCAGTTCTTC.

This chain joins TRBV27 and TRBJ1-4; D is possibly TRBD1 (5 bases). V was clipped by 8 bases and J by 5 bases, with 12 bases between them. The CDR3 covers 13 residues. From germline, CDR1 is MNHEY and CDR2 SMNVEV (reference sequence). The CDR3 DNA is TGTGCCAGCGGTTGGCCAGGGAATGAAAAACTGTTTTTT. This codes for CASGWPGNEKLFF.